This T cell receptor (beta chain) was sequenced in a study of blood T cell repertoires in COVID-19. Study-wide context: PBMCs, B-cell-depleted T cells, or T cells were the source of the cDNA or gDNA that made up the material.

Between the trimmed V and J ends, which lost 2 bases and 10 bases, there was a span of 12 bases. The CDR3 contains 13 residues. Germline V CDR1 and CDR2: SQVTM, ANQGSEA. In the source study's methods: Scientists estimated how many nucleated cells there were by amplifying reference gene primers. Sequencing was performed with immunoSEQ multiplex PCR; in TCRdb, only in-frame clones are kept and a portion is missing. V and J calls and clone size come straight from that table; D and trimming were deduced from the DNA. Here the sample spans some 150,000 clones, 80% being singletons. The sample taken for sequencing was peripheral blood. The sequence was collected from a man aged 55-75 years with active or convalescent COVID-19. V and J are TRBV29-1 and TRBJ1-6; no firm D call. CDR3 nucleotides: TGCAGCGTTGAAAGAGCCGAAAGATCACCCCTCCACTTT. This codes for CSVERAERSPLHF.